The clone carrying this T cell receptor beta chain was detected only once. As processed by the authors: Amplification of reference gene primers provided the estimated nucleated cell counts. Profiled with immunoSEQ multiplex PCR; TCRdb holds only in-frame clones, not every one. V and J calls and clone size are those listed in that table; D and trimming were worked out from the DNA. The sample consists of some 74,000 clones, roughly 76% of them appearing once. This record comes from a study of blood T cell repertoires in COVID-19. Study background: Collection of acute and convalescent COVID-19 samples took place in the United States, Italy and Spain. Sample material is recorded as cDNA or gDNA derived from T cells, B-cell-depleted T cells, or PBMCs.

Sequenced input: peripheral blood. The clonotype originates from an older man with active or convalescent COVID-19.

The CDR3 sequence is CASSVPHGGAEVEQFF. The CDR3 region has the DNA TGTGCCAGCAGTGTACCGCACGGGGGGGCCGAGGTTGAGCAGTTCTTC. V is TRBV2 and J is TRBJ2-1, with 8 positions matching TRBD2. This CDR3 has 16 residues. The germline CDR1 and CDR2 sequences are SNHLY and FYNNEI. The trim removed 4 bases at V and 9 bases at J, leaving 14 bases unmatched.